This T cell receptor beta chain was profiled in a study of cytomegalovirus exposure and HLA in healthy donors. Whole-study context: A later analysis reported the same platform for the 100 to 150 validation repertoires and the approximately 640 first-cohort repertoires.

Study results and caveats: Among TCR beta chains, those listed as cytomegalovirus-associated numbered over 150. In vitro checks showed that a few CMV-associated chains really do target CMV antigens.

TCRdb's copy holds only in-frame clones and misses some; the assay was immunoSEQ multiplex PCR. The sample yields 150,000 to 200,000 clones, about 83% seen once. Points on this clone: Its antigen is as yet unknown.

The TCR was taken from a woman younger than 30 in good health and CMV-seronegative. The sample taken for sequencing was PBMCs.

In DNA, the CDR3 is TGTGCCAGCAGTTCCATCGACGTGGCCAGGGGTACTGAAGCTTTCTTT. This translates into CASSSIDVARGTEAFF. This sequence joins TRBV27 and TRBJ1-1; TRBD1 is a possible D gene (6 bases). CDR1 is MNHEY and CDR2 is SMNVEV in the germline V gene (reference sequence). Trimming removed 4 bases from V and 5 bases from J, with 20 bases in between. The CDR3 extends over 16 amino acids.